The 12 T cell receptor beta chains presented below share a single source sample, sequenced in a study of cytomegalovirus exposure and HLA in healthy donors. Profiled with immunoSEQ multiplex PCR; TCRdb holds only in-frame clones, not every one. This sample carries approximately 300,000 clones, roughly 89% of them seen once, and the ten largest clones take about 0.8%. Sequences were obtained from PBMCs. These receptor sequences come from a woman aged 18-29 years in good health and CMV-seronegative.

This clone was seen a single time. The genes are TRBV7-2 and TRBJ2-7; 10 bases align to TRBD2. Germline-derived CDR1 and CDR2 are SGHTA and FQGNSA. V was clipped by 2 bases and J by 2 bases; unmatched bases: 9. The CDR3 is made up of 17 amino acids. CDR3 sequence reads: CASSLRRGTSDTYEQYF. DNA for the CDR3: TGTGCCAGCAGCTTACGAAGGGGGACTAGCGACACCTACGAGCAGTACTTC.

J is TRBJ2-2 and V is TRBV18; perhaps TRBD2 as D (5 bases). Germline values: CDR1 KGHSH, CDR2 LQKENI. The length of the CDR3 is 14 residues. Trimming pared 6 bases from V and 4 bases from J, leaving 12 bases between. The CDR3 DNA reads as TGTGCCAGCTCCCCCCGGCGGGCCACCGGGGAGCTGTTTTTT. Protein sequence: CASSPRRATGELFF.

The gene calls are TRBV4-3 and TRBJ2-1, with 8 bases identical to TRBD2. The junction had 9 bases not matched to a gene; V was cut back by 3 bases and J by 8 bases. This CDR3 spans 15 amino acids. Looked up from germline, CDR1 is LGHNA and CDR2 is YSLEER. The CDR3 DNA reads TGCGCCAGCAGCCAGGCCGGGACTAGTGTCCATGAGCAGTTCTTC. Protein sequence: CASSQAGTSVHEQFF.

The chain employs TRBV15 and TRBJ2-1, with D possibly matching TRBD1 (5 bases). The CDR3 has 16 amino acids. Germline assignment: CDR1 LNHNV and CDR2 YYDKDF (reference sequence). Trimming cost V 4 bases and J 4 bases, with 17 bases left between them. Here the CDR3 reads CATSTLGQGGYNEQFF. The DNA for the CDR3 is TGTGCCACCAGCACACTCGGGCAGGGTGGATACAATGAGCAGTTCTTC.

V is TRBV4-3 and J is TRBJ2-7; D is perhaps TRBD1 (5 bases). The CDR3 is 14 amino acids. The germline V gene has CDR1 LGHNA and CDR2 YSLEER. The ends were cut back, 0 bases at V and 4 bases at J, with 10 bases in the middle. The CDR3 coding sequence is TGCGCCAGCAGCCAAGATTTGAAGGGGTACGAGCAGTACTTC. As protein: CASSQDLKGYEQYF.

The chain joins TRBV28 to TRBJ2-5; maybe TRBD2 (6 bases). This CDR3 is 16 amino acids long. CDR1 and CDR2 from the germline V gene are MDHEN and SYDVKM. Trimming took off 4 bases at V and 0 bases at J, with 15 bases between the two ends. The CDR3 sequence: CASSSPRGTHQETQYF. In DNA form, the CDR3 reads TGTGCCAGCAGTTCGCCCCGGGGGACCCACCAAGAGACCCAGTACTTC.

The rearrangement links TRBV29-1 to TRBJ2-7, with 11 nucleotides matching TRBD1. With V trimmed by 4 bases and J by 6 bases, 8 bases remained unmatched. The CDR3 extends over 14 amino acids. Germline CDR1 reads SQVTM; CDR2 reads ANQGSEA. DNA for the CDR3: TGCAGCGTTGCAACCGGGACAGGGGGTCTCGAGCAGTACTTC. As protein: CSVATGTGGLEQYF.

V is TRBV30 and J is TRBJ1-1, with a weak D call TRBD1 (5 bases). This CDR3 has 13 residues. V shed 3 bases and J shed 4 bases, with 12 bases lying between them. CDR1 is GTSNPN, CDR2 SVGIG, per germline (reference sequence). The CDR3 sequence: CAWRARGSTEAFF. CDR3 coding DNA: TGTGCCTGGAGGGCTCGGGGGAGCACTGAAGCTTTCTTT.

In DNA, the CDR3 is TGTGCCAGTAGTAACTTCGGACAGGGGACAACCGGGGAGCTGTTTTTT. Translated, it gives CASSNFGQGTTGELFF. This chain uses TRBV19 with TRBJ2-2, with 9 bases that match TRBD1. The CDR3 totals 16 residues. Germline V gene data show CDR1 as LNHDA and CDR2 as SQIVND (reference sequence). J lost 5 bases, V lost 4 bases, and 8 bases had no gene match. The full variable domain, its missing parts supplied by reference TRBV19 and TRBJ2-2, is DGGITQSPKYLFRKEGQNVTLSCEQNLNHDAMYWYRQDPGQGLRLIYYSQIVNDFQKGDIAEGYSVSREKKESFPLTVTSAQKNPTAFYLCASSNFGQGTTGELFFGEGSRLTVL.

This clone was observed a single time. The gene calls are TRBV29-1 and TRBJ2-7; D is uncertain. V was pared by 7 bases and J by 4 bases, with 11 bases between. The V gene's germline CDR1 is SQVTM and CDR2 ANQGSEA. The CDR3 consists of 11 residues. CDR3 nucleotide sequence: TGCAGCGCCCTCCGAGCTTACGAGCAGTACTTC. Translation gives CSALRAYEQYF.

This clone appeared a single time. The gene calls are TRBV2 and TRBJ1-1; D is perhaps TRBD1 (6 bases). Germline V gives CDR1 SNHLY, CDR2 FYNNEI. V lost 6 bases to trimming and J lost 5 bases, with 13 bases between them. CDR3 length: 13 residues. CDR3 in DNA: TGTGCCAGCAGGGGGGCGCCCACAACTGAAGCTTTCTTT. Translation: CASRGAPTTEAFF.

In its sample, this clone was seen once. The chain combines TRBV5-6 with TRBJ2-7, with 10 nucleotides matching TRBD1. Germline-derived CDR1 and CDR2 are SGHDT and YYEEEE. The CDR3 spans 15 residues. With V trimmed by 4 bases and J by 5 bases, 9 bases remained unmatched. CDR3: CASSRTGQGVHEQYF. The CDR3 bases are TGTGCCAGCAGCCGGACCGGACAGGGGGTCCACGAGCAGTACTTC.